This T cell receptor (beta chain) was identified during a study of neurological immune-mediated disorders. Study results and caveats: Healthy controls had more TCR clonal expansion than multiple sclerosis, which showed the least, whereas HTLV-1-associated myelopathy showed the most.

Points on this clonotype: Its matching antigen is unknown. A read error may be the cause here, since a much bigger clone is one base away.

TCRdb reprocessed the 5' RACE reads with MiXCR, giving one entry per CDR3 protein. The sample records tens of thousands of distinct CDR3 sequences, roughly 3.3% being singletons. Germline V gives CDR1 SGDLS, CDR2 YYNGEE. Between the trimmed V and J ends, which lost 3 bases and 3 bases, there was a span of 7 bases. The CDR3 covers 13 residues. The V and J genes are TRBV9 and TRBJ1-3; D remains unclear. This clonotype originated in a woman aged 50 to 60 with multiple sclerosis. Material for sequencing was PBMCs. The chain's CDR3 is CASSGRFGNTIYF. The CDR3 nucleotides are TGTGCCAGCAGCGGACGCTTTGGAAACACCATATATTTT.